The count of the clone carrying this T cell receptor beta chain is one. The target antigen is unknown. Germline-derived CDR1 and CDR2 are WSHSY and SAAADI. V was shortened by 4 bases and J by 3 bases, with 3 bases between the two germline ends. This CDR3 has 11 residues. The entry originates in a study of cytomegalovirus exposure and HLA in healthy donors. The study, taken as a whole, reports: The study dropped some indistinguishable V segments, TRBV6-2 and TRBV6-3 among them.

Primers included in the PCR were 60 Vbeta and 13 Jbeta primers. Produced via immunoSEQ multiplex PCR; TCRdb's table is partial and in-frame only. Among around 170,000 clones listed, more than 65% were seen once. The chain uses TRBV10-2 and TRBJ1-1, with unresolved D. The sequencing sample was made of PBMCs. The clonotype originates from a man in his fifties or sixties in good health and CMV-seronegative. This CDR3 reads CASSVDTEAFF. CDR3 DNA sequence: TGCGCCAGCAGTGTAGACACTGAAGCTTTCTTT.